These T cell receptor beta chains were read from a single sample in a study of shared clonotypes between healthy human individuals. The data were produced by immunoSEQ multiplex PCR, yet TCRdb's version contains in-frame clones alone and is incomplete. The sample includes under 1,100,000 clones, under 80% of them seen just once. Sequencing input: memory CD4+ T cells sorted from blood. All receptors come from a man between 18 and 29 years old in good health. Both conserved end residues are part of each CDR3. The order of the fields is clone size, D gene, J gene, V gene, CDR3 DNA, CDR3 protein. D genes are given only for firm matches. Size is omitted from some rows. Given values are once, few, many or a class for expanded clones.

clone_size: .
d_call: TRBD2
j_call: TRBJ2-1
v_call: TRBV7-9
cdr3_nt: TGTGCCAGCAGCTTGCCACTAGCGGGAGGGTTCAATGAGCAGTTCTTC
cdr3_aa: CASSLPLAGGFNEQFF

clone_size: .
d_call: TRBD2
j_call: TRBJ2-7
v_call: TRBV30
cdr3_nt: TGTGCCTGGACTAGCGGGACCCTCTACGAGCAGTACTTC
cdr3_aa: CAWTSGTLYEQYF

clone_size: .
d_call: TRBD1
j_call: TRBJ1-5
v_call: TRBV25-1
cdr3_nt: TGTGCCAGCAGTGACGGGACAGGGGGTACCAATCAGCCCCAGCATTTT
cdr3_aa: CASSDGTGGTNQPQHF

clone_size: .
d_call: .
j_call: TRBJ2-3
v_call: TRBV7-2
cdr3_nt: TGTGCCAGCAGCTCCTCGGGCTATACGCAGTATTTT
cdr3_aa: CASSSSGYTQYF

clone_size: .
d_call: .
j_call: TRBJ2-7
v_call: TRBV6-1
cdr3_nt: TGTGCCAGCAGTGAATACGGGACACAGTCGACCTACGAGCAGTACTTC
cdr3_aa: CASSEYGTQSTYEQYF

clone_size: once
d_call: .
j_call: TRBJ2-7
v_call: TRBV10-2
cdr3_nt: TGCGCCAGCAAACAGGGACACGCCTACGAGCAGTACTTC
cdr3_aa: CASKQGHAYEQYF

clone_size: .
d_call: TRBD1
j_call: TRBJ1-3
v_call: TRBV7-6
cdr3_nt: TGTGCCAGCAGCCTCGGGACAGCCCTTTCTGGAAACACCATATATTTT
cdr3_aa: CASSLGTALSGNTIYF

clone_size: few
d_call: TRBD1
j_call: TRBJ1-5
v_call: TRBV28
cdr3_nt: TGTGCCAGCAGTTTCCCGACAGGGAGGGGAAAGGTCGGCAATCAGCCCCAGCATTTT
cdr3_aa: CASSFPTGRGKVGNQPQHF

clone_size: .
d_call: .
j_call: TRBJ2-7
v_call: TRBV30
cdr3_nt: TGTGCCTGGAGTGTACCCATGAAACACTACGAGCAGTACTTC
cdr3_aa: CAWSVPMKHYEQYF

clone_size: .
d_call: TRBD1
j_call: TRBJ1-5
v_call: TRBV30
cdr3_nt: TGTGCCTGGAGTTCGGGGACAGGGGGCGTCTGGACCCAGCATTTT
cdr3_aa: CAWSSGTGGVWTQHF

clone_size: .
d_call: TRBD2
j_call: TRBJ2-1
v_call: TRBV9
cdr3_nt: TGTGCCAGCAGCCTTACTAGCGGCGGATACAATGAGCAGTTCTTC
cdr3_aa: CASSLTSGGYNEQFF

clone_size: .
d_call: .
j_call: TRBJ2-3
v_call: TRBV29-1
cdr3_nt: TGCAGCGTCCGAGGACGGAACACAGATACGCAGTATTTT
cdr3_aa: CSVRGRNTDTQYF

clone_size: many
d_call: TRBD1
j_call: TRBJ1-6
v_call: TRBV6-5
cdr3_nt: TGTGCCAGCAAGAAGGGGGCCTTCTATTCACCCCTCCACTTT
cdr3_aa: CASKKGAFYSPLHF

clone_size: .
d_call: .
j_call: TRBJ1-4
v_call: TRBV6-6
cdr3_nt: TGTGCCAGCATCCTCGGGACATCTAATGAAAAACTGTTTTTT
cdr3_aa: CASILGTSNEKLFF

clone_size: many
d_call: TRBD1
j_call: TRBJ2-2
v_call: TRBV19
cdr3_nt: TGTGCCAGTAGTCCTGTTGGACAGGGGAAATCGAACACCGGGGAGCTGTTTTTT
cdr3_aa: CASSPVGQGKSNTGELFF

clone_size: once
d_call: .
j_call: TRBJ2-7
v_call: TRBV5-4
cdr3_nt: TGTGCCAGCAGCTTGGGGCTCGGCTCCTACGAGCAGTACTTC
cdr3_aa: CASSLGLGSYEQYF

clone_size: .
d_call: .
j_call: TRBJ2-5
v_call: TRBV7-2
cdr3_nt: TGTGCCAGCAGCTTAGAGGCCGGAATGGGGACCCAGTACTTC
cdr3_aa: CASSLEAGMGTQYF

clone_size: .
d_call: TRBD2
j_call: TRBJ2-4
v_call: TRBV5-1
cdr3_nt: TGCGCCAGCAGCTTGCGTCGGGAGGGGCGCAAAAACATTCAGTACTTC
cdr3_aa: CASSLRREGRKNIQYF

clone_size: .
d_call: .
j_call: TRBJ2-2
v_call: TRBV6-6
cdr3_nt: TGTGCCAGCAGTTTCAGATACACCGGGGAGCTGTTTTTT
cdr3_aa: CASSFRYTGELFF

clone_size: .
d_call: .
j_call: TRBJ2-7
v_call: TRBV5-5
cdr3_nt: TGTGCCAGCAGCTTGTTGGGTTACGAGCAGTACTTC
cdr3_aa: CASSLLGYEQYF

clone_size: once
d_call: .
j_call: TRBJ1-4
v_call: TRBV7-9
cdr3_nt: TGTGCCAGCAGCACTGACGGGTCGGGTGAAAAACTGTTTTTT
cdr3_aa: CASSTDGSGEKLFF

clone_size: few
d_call: .
j_call: TRBJ1-5
v_call: TRBV28
cdr3_nt: TGTGCCAGCAGTACAGTATATAGCAATCAGCCCCAGCATTTT
cdr3_aa: CASSTVYSNQPQHF

clone_size: few
d_call: .
j_call: TRBJ2-7
v_call: TRBV2
cdr3_nt: TGTGCCATGGGGGGTCCCTACGAGCAGTACTTC
cdr3_aa: CAMGGPYEQYF

clone_size: few
d_call: .
j_call: TRBJ1-5
v_call: TRBV30
cdr3_nt: TGTGCCTGCAGTCGTCCGGACAGAAATAGCAATCAGCCCCAGCATTTT
cdr3_aa: CACSRPDRNSNQPQHF

clone_size: .
d_call: .
j_call: TRBJ1-4
v_call: TRBV7-2
cdr3_nt: TGTGCCAGCAGCTCGTCCGGGGGGTCGATTGGGGAAAAACTGTTTTTT
cdr3_aa: CASSSSGGSIGEKLFF

clone_size: .
d_call: TRBD2
j_call: TRBJ2-1
v_call: TRBV18
cdr3_nt: TGTGCCAGCTCACCACGTGCTAGCGGGGGGCCCTTTGAGCAGTTCTTC
cdr3_aa: CASSPRASGGPFEQFF

clone_size: .
d_call: TRBD1
j_call: TRBJ1-1
v_call: TRBV30
cdr3_nt: TGTGCCTGGACCAGGGGGGCATCCATGAACACTGAAGCTTTCTTT
cdr3_aa: CAWTRGASMNTEAFF

clone_size: .
d_call: .
j_call: TRBJ1-1
v_call: TRBV6-1
cdr3_nt: TGTGCCAGCAGCGTCCCGGGACCACGGATAGCTTTCTTT
cdr3_aa: CASSVPGPRIAFF